This T cell receptor beta chain is drawn from a study of blood T cell repertoires in COVID-19. Study overall: Researchers got acute and convalescent COVID-19 samples from the United States, Italy and Spain. PBMCs, B-cell-depleted T cells, or T cells were the source of the cDNA or gDNA that made up the material.

The CDR3 totals 17 residues. In germline, CDR1 is SGHRS, CDR2 YFSETQ. V was cut by 1 base and J by 2 bases, with 16 bases left in between. Authors' processing steps: Amplification with reference gene primers provided the estimates of nucleated cell counts. Profiling relied on immunoSEQ multiplex PCR, and the TCRdb table lists in-frame clones only, not all of them. The D gene and trimming were derived from the DNA, and the V and J assignments and clone size from that table. The repertoire holds roughly 100,000 clones, 75% to 90% seen once, with about 5.2% in the top ten. The chain joins TRBV5-1 to TRBJ1-3; D ambiguous. The material sequenced was peripheral blood. The sequence derives from a woman older than 75 with active COVID-19. The chain's CDR3 is CASSLNGDLWTGNTIYF. CDR3 bases: TGCGCCAGCAGCTTGAACGGCGACTTGTGGACTGGAAACACCATATATTTT. Supplemented by reference TRBV5-1 and TRBJ1-3, the full variable domain reads KAGVTQTPRYLIKTRGQQVTLSCSPISGHRSVSWYQQTPGQGLQFLFEYFSETQRNKGNFPGRFSGRQFSNSRSEMNVSTLELGDSALYLCASSLNGDLWTGNTIYFGEGSWLTVV.